These 20 T cell receptor beta chains originate from one sample sequenced in a study of CD8 T cells in Susac syndrome. Roughly 0.45 to 1 ug RNA was reverse transcribed with random hexamers. MiXCR was run by TCRdb on the immunoSEQ multiplex PCR reads, yielding one entry per CDR3 protein. Of around 130,000 distinct CDR3 sequences listed, 65% to 90% are singletons. The sequencing input was CD8+ T cells from PBMCs. Receptors originate from a human donor with multiple sclerosis.

This clonotype was observed once. The V and J genes are TRBV2 and TRBJ2-7; D is perhaps TRBD2 (5 bases). Per the germline V gene, CDR1 is SNHLY and CDR2 is FYNNEI. The CDR3 consists of 12 residues. V lost 7 bases and J lost 4, with 11 bases in between. This chain's CDR3 is CASKEGGYEQYF. The DNA for the CDR3 is TGTGCCAGCAAGGAAGGCGGGTACGAGCAGTACTTC. Based on the CDR3 plus reference TRBV2 and TRBJ2-7, the full variable domain is EPEVTQTPSHQVTQMGQEVILRCVPISNHLYFYWYRQILGQKVEFLVSFYNNEISEKSEIFDDQFSVERPDGSNFTLKIRSTKLEDSAMYFCASKEGGYEQYFGPGTRLTVT.

This sequence joins TRBV6-5 and TRBJ2-7, with D possibly matching TRBD1 (7 bases). Trimming took 8 bases from V and 12 from J, leaving 23 bases between them. This CDR3 has 13 residues. The germline gives CDR1 MNHEY, CDR2 SVGAGI. This CDR3 reads CASQPGGGRVLYV. For the CDR3, the DNA is TGTGCCAGCCAACCCGGAGGGGGCAGGGTGCTGTACGTC.

In DNA, the CDR3 is TGTGCCAGCAGCTTGGAGGGACAGGGATATCAGCCCCAGCATTTT. Translating gives CASSLEGQGYQPQHF. The V and J genes are TRBV5-5 and TRBJ1-5; 9 bases line up with TRBD1. The CDR3 loop spans 15 amino acids. CDR1 is SGHKS, CDR2 YYEKEE, per germline (reference sequence). V shed 0 bases, J shed 5 bases, and the junction held 3 bases outside the gene matches.

This chain links TRBV13 with TRBJ1-2; no definite D call. Germline lookup yields CDR1 PRHDT and CDR2 FYEKMQ (reference sequence). The V end was cut by 0 bases, the J end by 4 bases, with 6 bases between. This CDR3 has 13 residues. The CDR3 DNA is TGTGCCAGCAGCTTAGGACGGATCTATGGCTACACCTTC. Translation: CASSLGRIYGYTF.

The chain has TRBV4-1 and TRBJ1-1; no firm D call. From germline, CDR1 is MGHRA and CDR2 YSYEKL. The V end lost 5 bases, the J end lost 0 bases, and 7 bases lay between the germline ends. The CDR3 spans 13 residues. The CDR3 DNA reads TGCGCCAGCAGCTTCAGGTTGAACACTGAAGCTTTCTTT. It encodes CASSFRLNTEAFF.

The chain uses TRBV5-1 and TRBJ2-3; the D gene is possibly TRBD2 (5 bases). The germline V gene has CDR1 SGHRS and CDR2 YFSETQ. Trimming left V 3 bases short and J 3 bases short, with 17 bases between. The CDR3 consists of 16 residues. The CDR3 DNA sequence: TGCGCCAGCAGCTCAGAGCTAGAGCGGTGGACAGATACGCAGTATTTT. Amino acids: CASSSELERWTDTQYF.

The genes are TRBV25-1 and TRBJ2-3; TRBD2 might be the D (5 bases). This CDR3 is 14 amino acids long. Deletions cut 1 base from V and 6 bases from J, with 11 bases between. Germline assignment: CDR1 MGHDK and CDR2 SYGVNS. As DNA, the CDR3 is TGTGCCAGCAGTGAATTTCCCCGCGGGGATACGCAGTATTTT. This codes for CASSEFPRGDTQYF.

About this clonotype itself: A junction boundary mismatches the germline segment, possibly from a read error. J is TRBJ2-1 and V is TRBV30, with 8 bases identical to TRBD1. The CDR3 runs 14 residues. The germline V gene encodes CDR1 GTSNPN and CDR2 SVGIG (reference sequence). The CDR3 DNA sequence: TGTGCCTGGAGCTTAGACAGGGGCTACGATGAGCAGTTCTTC. This encodes CAWSLDRGYDEQFF.

The gene calls are TRBV12-3 or TRBV12-4 and TRBJ1-3; unclear D gene. The V and J ends lost 3 bases and 8 bases respectively, with 8 bases between them. CDR3 length equals 12 residues. CDR3 protein: CASSLWADTIYF. CDR3 bases: TGTGCCAGCAGTTTGTGGGCTGACACCATATATTTT.

In this sample, this clonotype turned up once. The rearrangement uses TRBV9 and TRBJ1-1, with D unresolved. Trimming stripped 3 bases from V and 1 base from J, with 4 bases between. The germline V gene encodes CDR1 SGDLS and CDR2 YYNGEE. The CDR3 contains 12 residues. Here the CDR3 reads CASSGRNTEAFF. The CDR3 DNA is TGTGCCAGCAGCGGACGGAACACTGAAGCTTTCTTT.

CDR3: CASSQAARTSDNTQYF. The CDR3 DNA reads TGTGCCAGCAGCCAAGCAGCCAGGACTAGCGACAATACGCAGTATTTT. The V call is TRBV4-2, the J call TRBJ2-3; TRBD2 matches 9 bases. V was pared by 1 base and J by 7 bases, with 9 bases of the junction left unmatched. This CDR3 is 16 amino acids long. Looked up from germline, CDR1 is LGHNA and CDR2 is YNFKEQ.

The genes are TRBV12-3 or TRBV12-4 and TRBJ1-5; the D is unclear. The CDR3 spans 16 residues. V lost 3 bases and J 2 bases, leaving 14 bases between the germline ends. CDR3 bases: TGTGCCAGCAGTTTTGCCCCGGGAAGCGGCAATCAGCCCCAGCATTTT. As protein: CASSFAPGSGNQPQHF.

This chain connects TRBV12-3 or TRBV12-4 to TRBJ1-1; D gene ambiguous. This CDR3 has 14 residues. Trimming stripped 3 bases from V and 2 bases from J, with 10 bases between. The CDR3 protein is CASSFGRTNTEAFF. The CDR3 DNA reads as TGTGCCAGCAGTTTTGGTCGGACCAACACTGAAGCTTTCTTT.

The chain uses TRBV28 and TRBJ1-4; no definite D call. With 6 bases removed from V and 5 bases from J, the gap between germline ends came to 13 bases. Germline values: CDR1 MDHEN, CDR2 SYDVKM. The CDR3 is 14 residues long. The CDR3 bases are TGTGCCAGCAGGAGGGTGATCGGAAATGAAAAACTGTTTTTT. Translating it yields CASRRVIGNEKLFF. Combining the CDR3 with reference TRBV28 and TRBJ1-4 gives the whole variable domain DVKVTQSSRYLVKRTGEKVFLECVQDMDHENMFWYRQDPGLGLRLIYFSYDVKMKEKGDIPEGYSVSREKKERFSLILESASTNQTSMYLCASRRVIGNEKLFFGSGTQLSVL.

The V call is TRBV9, the J call TRBJ1-1, with TRBD1 identical over 7 bases. This CDR3 is 12 amino acids long. Germline CDR1 and CDR2: SGDLS and YYNGEE. V shed 3 bases, J shed 7 bases, and the junction held 3 bases outside the gene matches. CDR3 nucleotides: TGTGCCAGCAGCGACGGGACAGTTGAAGCTTTCTTT. Residues: CASSDGTVEAFF.

This chain's CDR3 is CASSPTGVGETQYF. For the CDR3, the DNA is TGTGCCAGCAGTCCGACAGGGGTCGGGGAGACCCAGTACTTC. The chain carries TRBV6-5 and TRBJ2-5, with 8 bases matching TRBD1. With V trimmed by 5 bases and J by 5 bases, 7 bases remained unmatched. Per the germline V gene, CDR1 is MNHEY and CDR2 is SVGAGI. The CDR3 runs 14 residues.

This clonotype was seen only once. The chain has TRBV3-1 and TRBJ2-7; D gene ambiguous. Trimming removed 2 bases from V and 2 bases from J, with 19 bases in between. CDR3 length equals 17 residues. Germline CDR1 reads LGHDT; CDR2 reads YNNKEL (reference sequence). The CDR3 sequence is CASSQKIPRHGPYEQYV. CDR3 sequence (DNA): TGTGCCAGCAGCCAAAAAATCCCCCGACACGGACCCTACGAGCAGTACGTC.

The chain links TRBV6-1 to TRBJ2-5; 13 nucleotides agree with TRBD2. The V gene end was trimmed by 3 bases and the J gene end by 2 bases; junction bases not matched to a gene: 0. The CDR3 length is 15 residues. Germline CDR1 MNHNS, CDR2 SASEGT. This CDR3 is CASSEGLAGQETQYF. The CDR3 nucleotides are TGTGCCAGCAGTGAGGGACTAGCGGGGCAAGAGACCCAGTACTTC.

This sequence joins TRBV24-1 and TRBJ1-1, with D perhaps matching TRBD1 (6 bases). Per germline, CDR1 KGHDR and CDR2 SFDVKD. This CDR3 contains 15 residues. Trimming cost V 2 bases and J 1 base, with 10 bases left between them. The CDR3 bases are TGTGCCACCAGTGATTCAGGGGACCCGAACACTGAAGCTTTCTTT. Residues: CATSDSGDPNTEAFF.

The chain uses TRBV14 and TRBJ2-5; no firm D call. Germline V lookup: CDR1 SGHDN, CDR2 FVKESK. The CDR3 runs to 14 residues. V lost 3 bases and J lost 2, with 10 bases in between. The DNA for the CDR3 is TGTGCCAGCAGCCAGACGGGCCGACAAGAGACCCAGTACTTC. This codes for CASSQTGRQETQYF.